This TCR beta chain was retrieved from a study of molecular identifiers for immune sequencing clone quantification. Points from the study as a whole: Effector cells had over 98% of their molecules in clones above 20 RNA copies, while naive cells had under 1%.

Listed TCR primers and previously described methods were used for bulk TCR libraries. Using its own MiXCR run on the PCR reads, TCRdb lists one record per CDR3 protein. The data contain about 630,000 distinct CDR3 sequences, 25% of them singletons. Source material for naive CD8 libraries was roughly 18,000 to 1,100,000 sorted cells, with 10%, 30% or 50% RNA. Looked up from germline, CDR1 is MNHEY and CDR2 is SVGAGI. The CDR3 is made up of 22 amino acids. Losses at the gene ends were 4 bases for V and 2 bases for J; bases not matched to a gene: 21. With regard to this clonotype: Its specificity is unknown.

The chain is built from TRBV6-5 and TRBJ2-5, with 14 bases that match TRBD2. The sequence came from a human donor in good health. Some libraries in this study had Jurkat cell RNA spiked in. The sequencing sample was made of naive CD8+ T cells from blood, with Jurkat cell RNA spiked in. The subset denotes: FACS-sorted CD8+CD4-CCR7+CD45RA+ naive T cells. CDR3 nucleotide sequence: TGTGCCAGCAGTTCAAATCTTGTTCATTCGGGACTAGCGGGGGTTTGGCAAGAGACCCAGTACTTC. Translating gives CASSSNLVHSGLAGVWQETQYF.